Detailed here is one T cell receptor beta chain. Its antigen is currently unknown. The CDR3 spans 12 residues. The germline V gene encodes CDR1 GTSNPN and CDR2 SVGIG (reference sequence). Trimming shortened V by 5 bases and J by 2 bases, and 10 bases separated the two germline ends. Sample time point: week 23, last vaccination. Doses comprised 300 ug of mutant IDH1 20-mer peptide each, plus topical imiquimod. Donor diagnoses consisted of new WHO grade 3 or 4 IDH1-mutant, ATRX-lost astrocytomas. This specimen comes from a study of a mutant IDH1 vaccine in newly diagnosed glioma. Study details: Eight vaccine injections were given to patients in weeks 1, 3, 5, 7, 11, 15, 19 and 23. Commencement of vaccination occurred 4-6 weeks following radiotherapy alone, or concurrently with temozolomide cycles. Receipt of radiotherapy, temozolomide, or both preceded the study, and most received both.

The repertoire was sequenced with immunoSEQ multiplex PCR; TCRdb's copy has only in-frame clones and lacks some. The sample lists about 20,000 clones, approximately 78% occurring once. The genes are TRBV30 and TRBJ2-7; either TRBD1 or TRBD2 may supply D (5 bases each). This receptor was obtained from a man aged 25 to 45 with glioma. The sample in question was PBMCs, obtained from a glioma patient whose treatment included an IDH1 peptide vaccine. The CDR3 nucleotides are TGTGCCTGGGCTGGGGGACCCTACGAGCAGTACTTC. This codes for CAWAGGPYEQYF. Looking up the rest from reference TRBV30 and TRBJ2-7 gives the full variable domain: SQTIHQWPATLVQPVGSPLSLECTVEGTSNPNLYWYRQAAGRGLQLLFYSVGIGQISSEVPQNLSASRPQDRQFILSSKKLLLSDSGFYLCAWAGGPYEQYFGPGTRLTVT.